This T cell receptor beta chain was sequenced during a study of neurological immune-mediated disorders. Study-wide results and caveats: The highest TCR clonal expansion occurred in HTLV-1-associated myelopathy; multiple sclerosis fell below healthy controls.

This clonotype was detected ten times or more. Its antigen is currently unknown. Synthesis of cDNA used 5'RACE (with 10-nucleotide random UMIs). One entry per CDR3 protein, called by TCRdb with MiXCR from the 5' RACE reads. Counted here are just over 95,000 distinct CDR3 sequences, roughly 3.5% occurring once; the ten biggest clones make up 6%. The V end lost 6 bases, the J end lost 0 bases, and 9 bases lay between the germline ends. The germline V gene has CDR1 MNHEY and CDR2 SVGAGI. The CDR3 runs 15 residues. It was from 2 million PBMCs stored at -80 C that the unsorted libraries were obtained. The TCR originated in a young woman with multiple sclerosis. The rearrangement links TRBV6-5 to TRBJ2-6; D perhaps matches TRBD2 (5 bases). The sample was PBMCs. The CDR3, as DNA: TGTGCCAGCAGACTCGGACTCTCTGGGGCCAACGTCCTGACTTTC. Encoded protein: CASRLGLSGANVLTF.